Following are 19 T cell receptor beta chains from one sample sequenced in a study of beta chain features in type 1 diabetes. Whole-study findings and limits: People with Type 1 diabetes carried modestly yet significantly shorter TCRB CDR3s in all four CD4+ subsets.

The investigators reverse transcribed all of the isolated RNA, so they sequenced expressed TCRB transcripts. Method: immunoSEQ multiplex PCR; TCRdb's copy keeps in-frame clones and lacks some. The sample yields approximately 600,000 clones, roughly an eighth seen once. Antigen specificity for these receptors is unknown. The sample consisted of naive CD4+ T cells from blood. These receptor sequences come from a man aged 25 to 45 with type 1 diabetes.

This clone has just a few counts. The chain employs TRBV7-3 and TRBJ1-5, with unresolved D. Germline-derived CDR1 and CDR2 are SGHTA and FQGTGA. The CDR3 totals 13 residues. V gave up 1 base and J gave up 5 bases, with 6 bases separating them. CDR3 in DNA: TGTGCCAGCAGCTTAAGTGTGGATCAGCCCCAGCATTTT. The encoded protein is CASSLSVDQPQHF.

This clone was counted a few times. This chain joins TRBV13 and TRBJ2-1; 10 bases match TRBD2. The V gene end was trimmed by 10 bases and the J gene end by 7 bases; junction bases not matched to a gene: 10. CDR3 size: 14 residues. The V gene's germline CDR1 is PRHDT and CDR2 FYEKMQ (reference sequence). The CDR3 region is CATTLAGVWNEQFF. Written as DNA, the CDR3 is TGTGCCACCACTCTAGCGGGGGTTTGGAATGAGCAGTTCTTC.

This clone has a handful of counts. The chain employs TRBV6-5 and TRBJ1-1, with 8 nucleotides matching TRBD1. Per the germline V gene, CDR1 is MNHEY and CDR2 is SVGAGI. The CDR3 covers 13 residues. J was trimmed by 7 bases and V by 6 bases; bases with no gene match: 7. DNA of the CDR3: TGTGCCAGCAGGTACAGGGGGGATCGTGAAGCTTTCTTT. This codes for CASRYRGDREAFF.

The chain couples TRBV7-3 to TRBJ2-3, with 7 bases that match TRBD2. The V segment lost 0 bases and the J segment 2 bases; nucleotides outside the gene matches: 2. This CDR3 region has 15 residues. Per germline, CDR1 SGHTA and CDR2 FQGTGA. The CDR3 DNA follows: TGTGCCAGCAGCTTAACGGCGGGGGACACAGATACGCAGTATTTT. This translates into CASSLTAGDTDTQYF.

The V and J genes are TRBV5-1 and TRBJ2-1; a possible D gene is TRBD2 (6 bases). This CDR3 contains 15 residues. With 4 bases removed from V and 8 bases from J, the gap between germline ends came to 19 bases. In germline, CDR1 is SGHRS, CDR2 YFSETQ. CDR3 sequence: CASSGGLPAGDEQFF. The CDR3 DNA sequence: TGCGCCAGCAGCGGGGGACTTCCTGCGGGCGATGAGCAGTTCTTC. The whole variable domain, filled in from reference TRBV5-1 and TRBJ2-1, reads KAGVTQTPRYLIKTRGQQVTLSCSPISGHRSVSWYQQTPGQGLQFLFEYFSETQRNKGNFPGRFSGRQFSNSRSEMNVSTLELGDSALYLCASSGGLPAGDEQFFGPGTRLTVL.

The rearrangement uses TRBV6-6 and TRBJ1-4; D not certain. CDR1 and CDR2 from the germline V gene are MNHNY and SVGAGI (reference sequence). There are 12 residues in the CDR3. Trimming removed 6 bases at V and 5 bases at J, with 7 bases between. This chain's CDR3 is CASRQQNEKLFF. CDR3 nucleotides: TGTGCCAGCAGACAGCAGAATGAAAAACTGTTTTTT.

The V gene is TRBV9, the J gene TRBJ2-2, with D perhaps assigned TRBD1 or TRBD2 (5 bases each). There are 16 residues in the CDR3. The ends were cut back, 2 bases at V and 7 bases at J, with 18 bases in the middle. Germline V lookup: CDR1 SGDLS, CDR2 YYNGEE. The CDR3 sequence is CASSVRGDLSSGELFF. The CDR3 bases are TGTGCCAGCAGCGTTCGAGGGGACCTATCCAGCGGGGAGCTGTTTTTT.

This clone was observed a few times. The V and J genes are TRBV5-4 and TRBJ2-5; TRBD2 aligns across 11 bases. Germline V gene lookup returns CDR1 SGHNT and CDR2 YYREEE (reference sequence). V lost 4 bases and J lost 5; bases outside the gene matches: 4. This CDR3 has 14 amino acids. This CDR3 reads CASSPTSGVETQYF. The CDR3 DNA is TGTGCCAGCAGCCCGACTAGCGGGGTTGAGACCCAGTACTTC.

This clone was found a few times. The chain combines TRBV10-3 with TRBJ1-1, with TRBD1 identical over 10 bases. Unmatched junction bases numbered 8, after V lost 6 bases and J lost 4 bases. Germline V CDR1 and CDR2: ENHRY, SYGVKD. The length of the CDR3 is 15 residues. The CDR3 nucleotides are TGTGCCATCAGCGGGGACAGGGGAAGTGGCACTGAAGCTTTCTTT. Its protein product is CAISGDRGSGTEAFF.

The chain carries TRBV5-4 and TRBJ1-6, with 10 bases matching TRBD1. Germline trimming cut 4 bases from V and 4 bases from J; bases unmatched to any gene: 11. The CDR3 covers 18 residues. Germline V gives CDR1 SGHNT, CDR2 YYREEE (reference sequence). The CDR3 reads CASSAGTGASLYNSPLHF. The CDR3 coding sequence is TGTGCCAGCAGCGCCGGGACAGGGGCTTCCCTTTATAATTCACCCCTCCACTTT.

This clone was seen only a few times. The genes are TRBV7-4 and TRBJ1-3; the match to TRBD1 covers 11 bases. This CDR3 is built from 16 residues. In germline, CDR1 is SGHVT, CDR2 SQSDAQ. V lost 4 bases to trimming and J lost 3 bases; unmatched junction nucleotides: 5. The CDR3 spells CASSCWTGGIGNTIYF. In nucleotides, the CDR3 is TGTGCCAGCAGCTGTTGGACAGGGGGCATTGGAAACACCATATATTTT.

The chain links TRBV30 to TRBJ2-7; 9 nucleotides align to TRBD2. The CDR3 extends over 13 amino acids. Trimming cost V 8 bases and J 1 base; bases outside gene matches: 6. Germline assignment: CDR1 GTSNPN and CDR2 SVGIG (reference sequence). The CDR3 nucleotides read TGTGCCCGCGGGGGGGGAAGGTCCTACGAGCAGTACTTC. Protein product: CARGGGRSYEQYF.

J is TRBJ2-3 and V is TRBV5-4; TRBD2 aligns across 13 bases. J gave up 6 bases and V 7 bases, and 11 bases lay outside the gene matches. CDR1 and CDR2 from the germline V gene are SGHNT and YYREEE (reference sequence). The length of the CDR3 is 16 residues. Written as DNA, the CDR3 is TGTGCCAGCGGGGGACTAGCGGGGACAGTGAACGATACGCAGTATTTT. It encodes CASGGLAGTVNDTQYF.

The V call is TRBV7-2, the J call TRBJ2-5; 10 bases map to TRBD2. Germline V CDR1 and CDR2: SGHTA, FQGNSA. V shed 3 bases and J 0 bases; nucleotides not matched to a gene: 1. CDR3 length: 15 residues. CDR3 region: CASSFSGGYQETQYF. The CDR3 coding sequence is TGTGCCAGCAGCTTTAGCGGGGGGTACCAAGAGACCCAGTACTTC.

This clone was seen a handful of times. This chain connects TRBV5-4 to TRBJ2-3, with TRBD1 matching over 10 bases. The V gene's germline CDR1 is SGHNT and CDR2 YYREEE (reference sequence). The CDR3 spans 14 residues. The CDR3 here is CRPQGTGGTDTQYF. CDR3 sequence (DNA): TGTCGACCCCAGGGGACAGGGGGCACAGATACGCAGTATTTT. Complete variable domain (other parts from reference TRBV5-4 and TRBJ2-3): ETGVTQSPTHLIKTRGQQVTLRCSSQSGHNTVSWYQQALGQGPQFIFQYYREEENGRGNFPPRFSGLQFPNYSSELNVNALELDDSALYLCRPQGTGGTDTQYFGPGTRLTVL.

This clone has more than one count but fewer than ten. The chain links TRBV18 to TRBJ1-1; 11 bases align to TRBD1. This CDR3 is 14 amino acids long. Germline V gene lookup returns CDR1 KGHSH and CDR2 LQKENI. Trimming took 3 bases from V and 6 from J; bases not matched to a gene: 3. Here the CDR3 reads CASSPGQGGAEAFF. The CDR3 DNA is TGTGCCAGCTCACCGGGACAGGGGGGGGCTGAAGCTTTCTTT.

The CDR3 region is CSVEGGTGGQPQHF. CDR3 nucleotides: TGCAGCGTTGAAGGGGGGACAGGGGGTCAGCCCCAGCATTTT. V usage is TRBV29-1 and J usage is TRBJ1-5, with TRBD1 identical over 11 bases. V trimming: 1 base; J trimming: 6 bases; junction bases outside the gene matches: 2. In germline, CDR1 is SQVTM, CDR2 ANQGSEA. This CDR3 has 14 residues.

The chain employs TRBV18 and TRBJ2-7; TRBD1 matches 11 bases. CDR1 is KGHSH and CDR2 is LQKENI in the germline V gene. The CDR3 loop spans 13 amino acids. The junction had 1 base not matched to a gene; V was cut back by 3 bases and J by 6 bases. The CDR3 loop reads CASSPDRGREQYF. For the CDR3, the DNA is TGTGCCAGCTCACCGGACAGGGGGCGCGAGCAGTACTTC.

This clone was seen only a few times. This chain joins TRBV28 and TRBJ2-4; D perhaps matches TRBD1 (5 bases). Germline loops: CDR1 MDHEN, CDR2 SYDVKM. V was pared by 2 bases and J by 15 bases, with 26 bases between. This CDR3 contains 16 residues. As DNA, the CDR3 is TGTGCCAGCAGTTTAGCCACTCATGACAGACGCCGTTTTATGTACTTC. The encoded protein is CASSLATHDRRRFMYF.